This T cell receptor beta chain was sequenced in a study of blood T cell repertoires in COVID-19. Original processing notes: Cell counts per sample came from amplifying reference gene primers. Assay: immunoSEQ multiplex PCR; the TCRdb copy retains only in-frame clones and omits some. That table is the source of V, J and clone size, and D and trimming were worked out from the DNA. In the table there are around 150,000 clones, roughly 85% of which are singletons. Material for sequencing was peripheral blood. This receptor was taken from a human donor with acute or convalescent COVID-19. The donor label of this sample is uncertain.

For the CDR3, the DNA is TGTGCCAGCAGCCCCCGAATAGACAGGGGAGACCTTGGCTACACCTTC. It specifies CASSPRIDRGDLGYTF. The chain uses TRBV14 and TRBJ1-2, with 8 nucleotides matching TRBD1. Unmatched junction bases numbered 14, after V lost 4 bases and J lost 7 bases. Germline V gene data show CDR1 as SGHDN and CDR2 as FVKESK. CDR3 length: 16 amino acids.